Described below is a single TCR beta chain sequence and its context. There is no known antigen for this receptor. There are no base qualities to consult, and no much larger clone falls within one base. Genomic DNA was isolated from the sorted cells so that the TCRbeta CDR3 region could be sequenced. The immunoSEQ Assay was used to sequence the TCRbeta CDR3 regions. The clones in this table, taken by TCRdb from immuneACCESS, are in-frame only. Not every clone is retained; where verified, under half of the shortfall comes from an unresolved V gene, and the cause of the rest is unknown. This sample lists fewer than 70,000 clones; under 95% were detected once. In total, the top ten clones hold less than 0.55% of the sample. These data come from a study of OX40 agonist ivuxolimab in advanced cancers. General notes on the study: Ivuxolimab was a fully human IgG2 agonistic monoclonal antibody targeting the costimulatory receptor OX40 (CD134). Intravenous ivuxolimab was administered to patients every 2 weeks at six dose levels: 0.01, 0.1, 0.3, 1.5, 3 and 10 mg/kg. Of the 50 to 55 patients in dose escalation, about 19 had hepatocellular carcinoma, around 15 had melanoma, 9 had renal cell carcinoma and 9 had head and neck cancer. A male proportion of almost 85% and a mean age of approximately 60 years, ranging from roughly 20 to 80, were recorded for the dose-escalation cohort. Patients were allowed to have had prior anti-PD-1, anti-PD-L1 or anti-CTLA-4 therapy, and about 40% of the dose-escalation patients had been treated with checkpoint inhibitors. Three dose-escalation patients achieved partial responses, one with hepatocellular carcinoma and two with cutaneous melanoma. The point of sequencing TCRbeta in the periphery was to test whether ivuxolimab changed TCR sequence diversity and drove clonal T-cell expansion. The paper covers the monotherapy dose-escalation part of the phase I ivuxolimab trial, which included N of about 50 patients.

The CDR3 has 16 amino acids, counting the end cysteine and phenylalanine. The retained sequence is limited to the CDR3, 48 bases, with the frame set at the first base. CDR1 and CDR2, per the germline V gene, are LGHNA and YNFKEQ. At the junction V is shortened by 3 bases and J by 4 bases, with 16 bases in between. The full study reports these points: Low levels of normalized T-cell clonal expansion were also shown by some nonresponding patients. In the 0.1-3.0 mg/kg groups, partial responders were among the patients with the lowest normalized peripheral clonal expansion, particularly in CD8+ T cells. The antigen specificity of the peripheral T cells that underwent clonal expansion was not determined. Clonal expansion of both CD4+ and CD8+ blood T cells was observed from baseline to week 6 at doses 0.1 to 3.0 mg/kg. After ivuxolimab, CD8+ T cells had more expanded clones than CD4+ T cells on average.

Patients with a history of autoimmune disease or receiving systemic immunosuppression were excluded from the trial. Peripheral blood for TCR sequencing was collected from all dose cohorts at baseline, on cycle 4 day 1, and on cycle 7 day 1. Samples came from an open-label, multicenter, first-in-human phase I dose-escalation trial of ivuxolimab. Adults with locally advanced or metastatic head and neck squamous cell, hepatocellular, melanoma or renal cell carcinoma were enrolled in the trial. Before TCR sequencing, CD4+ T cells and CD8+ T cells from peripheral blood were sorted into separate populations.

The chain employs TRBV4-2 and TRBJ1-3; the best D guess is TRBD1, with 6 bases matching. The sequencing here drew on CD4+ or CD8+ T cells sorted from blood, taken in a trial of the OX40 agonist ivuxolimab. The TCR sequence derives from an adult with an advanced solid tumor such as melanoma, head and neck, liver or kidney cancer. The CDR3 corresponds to CASSQTPQGTGNTIYF. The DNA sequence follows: TGTGCCAGCAGCCAGACCCCACAGGGTACCGGAAACACCATATATTTT.